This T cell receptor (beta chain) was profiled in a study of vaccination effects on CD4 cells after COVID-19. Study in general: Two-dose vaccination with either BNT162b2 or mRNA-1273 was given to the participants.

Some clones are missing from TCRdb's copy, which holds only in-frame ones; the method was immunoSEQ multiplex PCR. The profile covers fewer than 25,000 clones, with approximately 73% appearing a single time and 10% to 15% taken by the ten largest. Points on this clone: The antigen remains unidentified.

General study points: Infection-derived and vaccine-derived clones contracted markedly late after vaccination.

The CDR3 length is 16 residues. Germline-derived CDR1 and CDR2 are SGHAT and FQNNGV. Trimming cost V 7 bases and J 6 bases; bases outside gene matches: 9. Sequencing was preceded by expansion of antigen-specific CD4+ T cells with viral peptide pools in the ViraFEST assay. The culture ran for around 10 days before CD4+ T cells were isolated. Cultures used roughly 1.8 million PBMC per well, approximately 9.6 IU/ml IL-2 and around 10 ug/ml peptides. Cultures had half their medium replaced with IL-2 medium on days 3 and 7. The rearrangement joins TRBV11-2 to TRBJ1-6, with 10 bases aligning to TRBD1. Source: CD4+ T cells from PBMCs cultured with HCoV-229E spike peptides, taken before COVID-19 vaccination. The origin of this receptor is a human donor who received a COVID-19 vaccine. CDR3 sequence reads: CASTTPGTGVNSPLHF. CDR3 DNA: TGTGCCAGCACCACTCCCGGGACAGGGGTTAATTCACCCCTCCACTTT. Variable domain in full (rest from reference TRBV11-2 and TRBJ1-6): EAGVAQSPRYKIIEKRQSVAFWCNPISGHATLYWYQQILGQGPKLLIQFQNNGVVDDSQLPKDRFSAERLKGVDSTLKIQPAKLEDSAVYLCASTTPGTGVNSPLHFGNGTRLTVT.